One sample yielded the 10 T cell receptor beta chains listed below, sequenced in a study of pediatric ulcerative colitis. Clones were read by immunoSEQ multiplex PCR, and TCRdb kept only the in-frame ones, dropping some. In the table there are some 15,000 clones, 80% of which are singletons. The rectum was sampled with one to two pinch biopsies at colonoscopy. The sample taken for sequencing was gut tissue. Receptors were obtained from a boy aged 5-17 years who was a control in a study of pediatric ulcerative colitis.

The chain joins TRBV5-4 to TRBJ2-3, with 8 bases fitting TRBD2. The CDR3 has 18 residues. V was pared by 4 bases and J by 1 base, with 14 bases of the junction left unmatched. Germline CDR1 and CDR2: SGHNT and YYREEE (reference sequence). CDR3 loop: CASSKKGTSGFRTDTQYF. Here the CDR3 DNA reads TGTGCCAGCAGCAAGAAGGGTACTAGCGGTTTCCGCACAGATACGCAGTATTTT.

J is TRBJ2-7 and V is TRBV5-4, with D uncertain. V lost 3 bases and J 5 bases, leaving 12 bases between the germline ends. The CDR3 contains 13 residues. Germline V gives CDR1 SGHNT, CDR2 YYREEE (reference sequence). The CDR3 region has the DNA TGTGCCAGCAGCTCGGTGACTTTAGACGAGCAGTACTTC. Protein product: CASSSVTLDEQYF. Combining the CDR3 with reference TRBV5-4 and TRBJ2-7 gives the whole variable domain ETGVTQSPTHLIKTRGQQVTLRCSSQSGHNTVSWYQQALGQGPQFIFQYYREEENGRGNFPPRFSGLQFPNYSSELNVNALELDDSALYLCASSSVTLDEQYFGPGTRLTVT.

The chain links TRBV5-1 to TRBJ2-1; D perhaps matches TRBD2 (7 bases). Germline lookup yields CDR1 SGHRS and CDR2 YFSETQ. Trimming removed 6 bases at V and 3 bases at J, with 16 bases between. The CDR3 spans 15 residues. In DNA form, the CDR3 reads TGCGCCAGCAAAGTGGGAGGGGGAATCTACAATGAGCAGTTCTTC. This encodes CASKVGGGIYNEQFF.

The chain is built from TRBV6-4 and TRBJ2-3; 10 bases match TRBD1. This CDR3 is 13 amino acids long. V shed 5 bases, J shed 7 bases, and the junction held 3 bases outside the gene matches. Germline V CDR1 and CDR2: MRHNA, SNTAGT. The CDR3 nucleotides are TGTGCCAGCAGTCGGGACAGGGGATATACGCAGTATTTT. This translates into CASSRDRGYTQYF.

The J gene is TRBJ1-1, the V gene TRBV12-5, with 8 bases that match TRBD1. V shed 0 bases and J 2 bases; nucleotides not matched to a gene: 11. The germline V gene has CDR1 LGHNT and CDR2 FRNRAP. The CDR3 runs to 18 residues. The CDR3 DNA reads TGTGCTAGTGGTTTGGTACGGGGGCAGGGGGCCCTAAACACTGAAGCTTTCTTT. This encodes CASGLVRGQGALNTEAFF.

The CDR3 region is CASSVGLGNTEAFF. For the CDR3, the DNA is TGTGCCAGCAGTGTGGGGCTGGGGAACACTGAAGCTTTCTTT. The chain recombines TRBV5-6 with TRBJ1-1; possible D gene TRBD1, 5 bases. The V gene's germline CDR1 is SGHDT and CDR2 YYEEEE. V lost 5 bases and J lost 1, with 12 bases in between. CDR3 length: 14 residues. Combining the CDR3 with reference TRBV5-6 and TRBJ1-1 gives the whole variable domain DAGVTQSPTHLIKTRGQQVTLRCSPKSGHDTVSWYQQALGQGPQFIFQYYEEEERQRGNFPDRFSGHQFPNYSSELNVNALLLGDSALYLCASSVGLGNTEAFFGQGTRLTVV.

V and J are TRBV5-1 and TRBJ2-7, with 7 bases that match TRBD2. Germline trimming cut 4 bases from V and 1 base from J; bases unmatched to any gene: 8. The CDR3 runs 15 residues. The germline V gene has CDR1 SGHRS and CDR2 YFSETQ. This CDR3 is CASSGGTSESYEQYF. CDR3 DNA: TGCGCCAGCAGCGGAGGAACTAGCGAATCCTACGAGCAGTACTTC.

The rearrangement joins TRBV7-2 to TRBJ2-3; perhaps TRBD1 as D (6 bases). The germline V gene has CDR1 SGHTA and CDR2 FQGNSA. With 4 bases removed from V and 2 bases from J, the gap between germline ends came to 13 bases. CDR3 length: 15 amino acids. The CDR3 coding sequence is TGTGCCAGCAGCTCGCAGGGGCGTTACACAGATACGCAGTATTTT. It encodes CASSSQGRYTDTQYF.

This clone has more than one count but fewer than ten. The chain recombines TRBV18 with TRBJ2-7, with D perhaps matching TRBD2 (5 bases). The germline V gene encodes CDR1 KGHSH and CDR2 LQKENI. The CDR3 sequence is 15 residues long. The V end was cut by 0 bases, the J end by 0 bases, with 9 bases between. CDR3 protein: CASSPPATSSYEQYF. The DNA for the CDR3 is TGTGCCAGCTCACCACCTGCCACTAGCTCCTACGAGCAGTACTTC.

This rearrangement joins TRBV19 to TRBJ1-1; D possibly corresponds to TRBD1 (6 bases). CDR3 length: 14 residues. CDR1 and CDR2 (germline): LNHDA, SQIVND (reference sequence). V was cut by 5 bases and J by 0 bases, with 10 bases left in between. DNA for the CDR3: TGTGCCAGTAGTCGACAGGCTTTGAACACTGAAGCTTTCTTT. It codes for CASSRQALNTEAFF.